These 21 T cell receptor beta chains were sequenced from one sample in a study. TCRdb re-derived calls from the 5' RACE reads in MiXCR, one entry per CDR3 protein. The sample contains nearly 55,000 distinct CDR3 sequences, about a sixth of which appear only once. The sample taken for sequencing was naive CD4+ T cells sorted from blood. Stated subset: naive CD4+ T cells, CD4+CD45RA+CD25-. The receptors stem from a female donor with breast cancer.

Details on this clonotype: The junction departs from germline at one end; a sequencing error may be responsible. This chain joins TRBV7-2 and TRBJ1-2; 11 bases are a match to TRBD1. Looked up from germline, CDR1 is SGHTA and CDR2 is FQGNSA. This CDR3 is 14 amino acids long. CDR3 region: CASSADRGLGGFTF. The CDR3 DNA is TGTGCCAGCAGCGCGGACAGGGGGCTGGGTGGCTTCACCTTC.

This clonotype was seen many times. The rearrangement joins TRBV5-1 to TRBJ1-3, with D possibly matching TRBD1 (6 bases). Germline V lookup: CDR1 SGHRS, CDR2 YFSETQ. V lost 5 bases to trimming and J lost 1 base, with 10 bases between them. The CDR3 consists of 14 residues. CDR3 sequence (DNA): TGCGCCAGCAGAGAACAGGGATCTGGAAACACCATATATTTT. This gives the protein CASREQGSGNTIYF.

This clonotype has a handful of counts. The V gene is TRBV5-1, the J gene TRBJ2-5; D may be TRBD1 (6 bases). Per the germline V gene, CDR1 is SGHRS and CDR2 is YFSETQ. V lost 2 bases and J lost 4, with 15 bases in between. The CDR3 extends over 15 amino acids. The CDR3, as DNA: TGCGCCAGCAGCTTAGGTATTCAGGGGAGAGAGACCCAGTACTTC. Translation: CASSLGIQGRETQYF.

This clonotype was seen a few times. The chain uses TRBV20-1 and TRBJ1-3; D is undetermined. V lost 2 bases and J lost 2, with 7 bases in between. CDR1 DFQATT and CDR2 SNEGSKA come from the germline V gene (reference sequence). The CDR3 is made up of 13 amino acids. The CDR3 DNA is TGCAGTGCTAGATGGGAAACTGGAAACACCATATATTTT. As protein: CSARWETGNTIYF.

The V gene is TRBV5-1, the J gene TRBJ1-4; possible D gene TRBD1, 5 bases. Trimming removed 0 bases from V and 4 bases from J, with 7 bases in between. Germline V gene lookup returns CDR1 SGHRS and CDR2 YFSETQ. CDR3 length: 14 amino acids. The chain's CDR3 is CASSLADSNEKLFF. CDR3 DNA sequence: TGCGCCAGCAGCTTGGCTGACAGTAATGAAAAACTGTTTTTT.

Of note for this clonotype: This clone may be a read error of a much larger clone one base away. The chain recombines TRBV7-9 with TRBJ2-5; 8 nucleotides line up with TRBD1. The CDR3 length is 14 residues. Germline V gives CDR1 SEHNR, CDR2 FQNEAQ (reference sequence). Trimming removed 5 bases from V and 2 bases from J; junction bases left unmatched: 4. The CDR3 loop is CASSPGQAQETQYF. The CDR3, as DNA: TGTGCCAGCAGCCCGGGACAGGCTCAAGAGACCCAGTACTTC.

The chain joins TRBV15 to TRBJ2-5; D gene uncertain. The CDR3 is made up of 15 amino acids. CDR1 is LNHNV and CDR2 is YYDKDF in the germline V gene (reference sequence). Trimming left V 6 bases short and J 1 base short, with 15 bases between. The CDR3 protein is CATRDTLVSQETQYF. In nucleotides, the CDR3 is TGTGCCACCAGAGATACGCTAGTAAGCCAAGAGACCCAGTACTTC.

This clonotype showed up just a few times. The J gene is TRBJ1-1, the V gene TRBV7-9; D is unresolved. CDR3 length: 15 residues. Trimming took 3 bases from V and 6 from J, leaving 17 bases between them. Germline V gene lookup returns CDR1 SEHNR and CDR2 FQNEAQ (reference sequence). The CDR3 bases are TGTGCCAGCAGCTTCGTCTCCCCGAGGGCCGCTGAAGCTTTCTTT. Its translation: CASSFVSPRAAEAFF.

Note on this clonotype: Without the conserved terminal phenylalanine or tryptophan, this CDR3 likely stems from a read error. The gene calls are TRBV5-1 and TRBJ2-3; D may match TRBD1 or TRBD2 (5 bases each). The length of the CDR3 is 15 residues. Trimming cost V 0 bases and J 6 bases, with 14 bases left between them. CDR1 is SGHRS and CDR2 is YFSETQ in the germline V gene. The CDR3 DNA reads TGCGCCAGCAGCTTGGTTAACGGGGCGCGGGATACGCAGTATTGT. Protein product: CASSLVNGARDTQYC.

The genes are TRBV11-2 and TRBJ2-1; D is uncertain. This CDR3 is 12 amino acids long. The V end lost 3 bases, the J end lost 8 bases, and 8 bases lay between the germline ends. Germline loops: CDR1 SGHAT, CDR2 FQNNGV. The CDR3 region has the DNA TGTGCCAGCAGCTTTCATGGGGATGAGCAGTTCTTC. This sequence encodes CASSFHGDEQFF.

The V and J genes are TRBV2 and TRBJ1-2; D is ambiguous. The CDR3 has 13 amino acids. The V end lost 3 bases, the J end lost 4 bases, and 9 bases lay between the germline ends. Per germline, CDR1 SNHLY and CDR2 FYNNEI. The CDR3 protein is CASSEMGFYGYTF. CDR3 bases: TGTGCCAGCAGTGAGATGGGATTCTATGGCTACACCTTC.

The table lists this clonotype with many counts. V is TRBV20-1 and J is TRBJ2-7; D gene ambiguous. Trimming left V 3 bases short and J 1 base short, with 13 bases between. Germline V gene sequence: CDR1 DFQATT, CDR2 SNEGSKA (reference sequence). CDR3 length: 14 amino acids. CDR3 in amino acids: CSARIGGKSYEQYF. The CDR3 DNA follows: TGCAGTGCTAGGATCGGCGGAAAATCCTACGAGCAGTACTTC.

On this clonotype itself: This may come from a read error, since a much larger clone is one base off. V and J are TRBV6-1 and TRBJ1-5; TRBD1 matches at 7 bases. CDR1 is MNHNS and CDR2 is SASEGT in the germline V gene. The CDR3 spans 17 residues. This CDR3 reads CASRRDRIPYSNRPQHF. The CDR3 DNA is TGTGCCAGCAGGCGGGACAGAATACCTTATAGCAATCGGCCCCAGCATTTT.

V gene TRBV20-1 combines with J gene TRBJ1-1; 7 bases line up with TRBD1. V shed 3 bases, J shed 0 bases, and the junction held 4 bases outside the gene matches. The CDR3 length is 14 residues. Germline V lookup: CDR1 DFQATT, CDR2 SNEGSKA (reference sequence). The CDR3 nucleotides read TGCAGTGCTAGGGACAGGAGTTTGAACACTGAAGCTTTCTTT. This sequence encodes CSARDRSLNTEAFF.

In the case of this clonotype: The junction shows a germline mismatch at one end, possibly a read error. The chain uses TRBV5-1 and TRBJ1-5; no reliable D call. This CDR3 region has 14 residues. Per the germline V gene, CDR1 is SGHRS and CDR2 is YFSETQ. In DNA form, the CDR3 reads TGCGCCGGCAGCTGGGGTGATAGCAATCAGCCCCAGCATTTT. Protein sequence: CAGSWGDSNQPQHF. Complete variable domain (other parts from reference TRBV5-1 and TRBJ1-5): KAGVTQTPRYLIKTRGQQVTLSCSPISGHRSVSWYQQTPGQGLQFLFEYFSETQRNKGNFPGRFSGRQFSNSRSEMNVSTLELGDSALYLCAGSWGDSNQPQHFGDGTRLSIL.

This clonotype appeared a few times. The chain employs TRBV9 and TRBJ2-7; TRBD1 matches at 7 bases. Germline V CDR1 and CDR2: SGDLS, YYNGEE. This CDR3 spans 14 amino acids. V lost 4 bases and J lost 4; bases outside the gene matches: 8. This CDR3 is CASSYFRDSYEQYF. In DNA form, the CDR3 reads TGTGCCAGCAGCTACTTCCGGGACAGTTACGAGCAGTACTTC.

J is TRBJ2-7 and V is TRBV4-3; the D gene is possibly TRBD2 (6 bases). The V end lost 1 base, the J end lost 2 bases, and 12 bases lay between the germline ends. CDR1 is LGHNA and CDR2 is YSLEER in the germline V gene. The CDR3 is 15 residues long. The CDR3 loop is CASSQVFGGTYEQYF. The CDR3 nucleotides are TGCGCCAGCAGCCAAGTGTTCGGGGGAACCTACGAGCAGTACTTC.

This clonotype was seen repeatedly, ten times or more. This sequence joins TRBV20-1 and TRBJ1-2; 8 bases agree with TRBD1. The ends lost 6 bases at V and 0 bases at J; junction bases unmatched: 3. Germline loops: CDR1 DFQATT, CDR2 SNEGSKA (reference sequence). The CDR3 runs 13 residues. CDR3 DNA: TGCAGTGCCAGACAGGGGACTAACTATGGCTACACCTTC. It codes for CSARQGTNYGYTF.

In DNA form, the CDR3 reads TGTGCCACCAGCAGGTCCGGGTGGACTGAAGCTTTCTTT. It codes for CATSRSGWTEAFF. J is TRBJ1-1 and V is TRBV15; unclear D gene. CDR1 and CDR2 (germline): LNHNV, YYDKDF (reference sequence). Trimming stripped 3 bases from V and 5 bases from J, with 10 bases between. The CDR3 runs 13 residues. The whole variable domain, remainder taken from reference TRBV15 and TRBJ1-1, is DAMVIQNPRYQVTQFGKPVTLSCSQTLNHNVMYWYQQKSSQAPKLLFHYYDKDFNNEADTPDNFQSRRPNTSFCFLDIRSPGLGDTAMYLCATSRSGWTEAFFGQGTRLTVV.

This clonotype has more than one count but fewer than ten. The chain carries TRBV2 and TRBJ2-1, with unresolved D. Germline CDR1 is SNHLY and CDR2 is FYNNEI. The CDR3 has 12 amino acids. V lost 6 bases and J lost 6, with 9 bases in between. The CDR3 loop reads CASRGPGNEQFF. The CDR3 DNA reads as TGTGCCAGCAGAGGACCGGGCAATGAGCAGTTCTTC.

The V call is TRBV5-1, the J call TRBJ1-5; the D gene is possibly TRBD1 (5 bases). The V gene's germline CDR1 is SGHRS and CDR2 YFSETQ. This CDR3 spans 14 amino acids. Trimming shortened V by 4 bases and J by 7 bases, and 15 bases separated the two germline ends. The CDR3 protein is CASSVGTPGQPQHF. The CDR3 nucleotides are TGCGCCAGCAGCGTGGGGACCCCTGGGCAGCCCCAGCATTTT.